This T cell receptor (beta chain) originates from a study of graft-versus-host responses after intestinal transplantation (dated by TCRdb to the early 2020s). Background for the entire study: Multivisceral, liver-intestinal, or isolated intestinal transplants were received by the recipients. All recipients received anti-thymocyte globulin induction followed by maintenance tacrolimus and steroids for 3 to 4 years. After intestinal transplantation, graft-versus-host and host-versus-graft alloreactive T cell clones in the graft, circulation and bone marrow were tracked using bulk TCR-beta CDR3 sequencing. To identify alloreactive clones, pre-transplant mixed lymphocyte reaction products were sequenced and then compared with unstimulated pre-transplant donor and recipient T cells. The cohort enrolled about 23 intestinal transplant recipients, one of whom was a retransplant, and a few patients without pretransplant specimens were excluded. Donor T cell macrochimerism was defined as a peak of at least 4% donor T cells among recipient peripheral blood mononuclear cells. Rather than going through the commercial service, samples from a few later patients were sequenced in-house on an Illumina MiSeq and processed with MiXCR.

Dithiothreitol, EDTA incubations and collagenase D digestion were used to isolate intraepithelial and lamina propria lymphocytes from graft specimens. Bulk TCR-beta sequencing was performed on serial intestinal graft biopsy specimens collected as late as 600 days after transplant. Library generation was performed with the immunoSEQ multiplex PCR assay. For most patients, high-throughput TCR-beta CDR3 sequencing of genomic DNA was performed by Adaptive Biotechnologies. The authors processed their data as follows. TCR sequencing data for roughly 17 patients were retrieved from Adaptive's ImmunoSEQ software; a few other patients were processed with MiXCR and VDJtools. CDR3 nucleotide sequences shared by donor and recipient were removed because the origin of these sequences could not be assigned. At least 2-fold expansion over unstimulated cells and a minimum CFSE-low frequency of 0.002% (template counts) or 0.001% (read counts) were required for clones to be classified as alloreactive. A clone was considered mappable if detected in the sequenced pre-transplant spleen, lymph node, or MLR CFSE-low populations of the donor or recipient. The cumulative frequency of alloreactive clones was calculated as a percentage of all sequences, weighted by copy number. Drawn from immuneACCESS, this table holds only the in-frame rearrangements with V and J called that TCRdb kept. Clones are partly lost; checked studies trace under half to an unresolved V gene and leave the rest unexplained. The D gene and trimming were derived from the DNA, and the V and J assignments and clone size from that table. For this sample the table gives over 1,500 clones, of which approximately 80% were detected only once. The ten largest clones add up to around a third of the sample.

This clone was seen a single time. Its antigen specificity is not known. Within one base of it there is no much larger clone, and no base qualities were kept. The CDR3 has 11 amino acids, counting the end cysteine and phenylalanine. Only the CDR3 portion is preserved as DNA: 33 bases, with reading frame beginning at the first base. CDR1 and CDR2 (SQVTM, ANQGSEA) derive from the germline V gene. At the junction V is shortened by 2 bases and J by 4 bases, with 5 bases in between. General study outcomes and caveats: Early after transplant, peak levels of circulating GvH clones were associated with declines in HvG clones. In patients with donor T cell macrochimerism, the allografts had high GvH to HvG T cell clonal ratios. GvH clones were found in recipient bone marrow, and some of the GvH clones appeared earlier in ileal mucosa or blood, which is consistent with an intestinal mucosal origin. The conclusions were limited by the relatively low number and heterogeneity of the intestinal transplant patients.

This clonotype originated in a human patient who received an intestinal transplant, so some T cells may come from the graft donor. The chain links TRBV29-1 with TRBJ1-2; the D gene is not confidently resolved. This specimen was ileum tissue, taken 500 to 550 days after transplant. The CDR3 in this case is CSVERAYGYTF. The sequenced DNA: TGCAGCGTTGAAAGGGCCTATGGCTACACCTTC.